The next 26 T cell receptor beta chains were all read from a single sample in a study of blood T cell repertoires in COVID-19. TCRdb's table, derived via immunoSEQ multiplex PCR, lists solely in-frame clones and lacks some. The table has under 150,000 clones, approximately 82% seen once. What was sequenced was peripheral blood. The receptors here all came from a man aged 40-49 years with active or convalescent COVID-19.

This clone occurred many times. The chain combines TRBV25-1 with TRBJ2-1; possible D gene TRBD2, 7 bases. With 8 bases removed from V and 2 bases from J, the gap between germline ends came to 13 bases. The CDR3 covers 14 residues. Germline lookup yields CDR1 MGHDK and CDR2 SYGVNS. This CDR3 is CASYEGGPYNEQFF. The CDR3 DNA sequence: TGTGCCAGCTATGAGGGGGGGCCCTACAATGAGCAGTTCTTC.

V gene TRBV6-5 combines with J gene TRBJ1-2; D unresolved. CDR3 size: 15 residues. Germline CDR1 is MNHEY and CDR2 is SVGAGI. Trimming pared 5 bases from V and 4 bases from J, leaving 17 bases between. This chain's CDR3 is CASSQQNSKAYGYTF. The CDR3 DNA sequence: TGTGCCAGCAGTCAACAGAATTCCAAGGCCTATGGCTACACCTTC.

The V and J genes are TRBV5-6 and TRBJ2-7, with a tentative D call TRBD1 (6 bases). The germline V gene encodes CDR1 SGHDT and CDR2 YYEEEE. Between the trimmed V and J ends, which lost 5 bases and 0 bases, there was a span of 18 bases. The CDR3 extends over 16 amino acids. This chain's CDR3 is CASSRNPGQSSYEQYF. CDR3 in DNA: TGTGCCAGCAGTCGGAATCCCGGACAGAGCTCCTACGAGCAGTACTTC.

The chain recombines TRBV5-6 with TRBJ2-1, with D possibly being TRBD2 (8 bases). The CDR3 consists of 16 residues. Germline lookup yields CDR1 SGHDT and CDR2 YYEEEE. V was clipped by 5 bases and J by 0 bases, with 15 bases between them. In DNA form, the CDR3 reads TGTGCCAGCAGTTCAGCGGGGGACAGCTCCTACAATGAGCAGTTCTTC. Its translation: CASSSAGDSSYNEQFF.

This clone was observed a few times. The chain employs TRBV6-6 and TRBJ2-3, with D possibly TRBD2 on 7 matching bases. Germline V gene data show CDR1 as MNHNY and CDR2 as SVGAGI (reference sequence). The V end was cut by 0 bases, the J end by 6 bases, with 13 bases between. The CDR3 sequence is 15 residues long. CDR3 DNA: TGTGCCAGCAGTTACTCAGGGGGGGGAGGGGATACGCAGTATTTT. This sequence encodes CASSYSGGGGDTQYF.

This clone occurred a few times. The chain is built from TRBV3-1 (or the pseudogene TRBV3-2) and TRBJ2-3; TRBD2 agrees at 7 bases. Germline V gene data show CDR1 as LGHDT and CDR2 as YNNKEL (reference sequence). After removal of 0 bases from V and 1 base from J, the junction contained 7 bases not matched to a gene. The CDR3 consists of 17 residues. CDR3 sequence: CASSQDLSGGRTDTQYF. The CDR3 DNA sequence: TGTGCCAGCAGCCAAGATTTGTCGGGGGGACGCACAGATACGCAGTATTTT.

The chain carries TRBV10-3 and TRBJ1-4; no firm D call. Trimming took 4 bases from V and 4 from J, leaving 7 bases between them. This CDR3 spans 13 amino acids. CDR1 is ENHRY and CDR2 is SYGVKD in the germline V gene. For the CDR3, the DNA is TGTGCCATCAGTGTCTCTATTAATGAAAAACTGTTTTTT. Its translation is CAISVSINEKLFF.

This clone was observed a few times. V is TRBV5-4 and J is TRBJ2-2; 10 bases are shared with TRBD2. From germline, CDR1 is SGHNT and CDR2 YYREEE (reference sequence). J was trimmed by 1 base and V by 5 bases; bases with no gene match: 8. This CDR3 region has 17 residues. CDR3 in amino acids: CASSILRLAGNTGELFF. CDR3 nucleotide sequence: TGTGCCAGCAGTATCTTAAGACTAGCGGGGAACACCGGGGAGCTGTTTTTT.

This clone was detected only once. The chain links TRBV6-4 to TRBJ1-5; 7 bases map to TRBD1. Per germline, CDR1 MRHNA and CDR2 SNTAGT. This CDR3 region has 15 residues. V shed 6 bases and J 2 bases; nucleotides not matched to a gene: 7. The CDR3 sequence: CASSQRQGRNQPQHF. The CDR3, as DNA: TGTGCCAGCAGCCAACGACAGGGTCGCAATCAGCCCCAGCATTTT.

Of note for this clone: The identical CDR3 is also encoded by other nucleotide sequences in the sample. This CDR3 reads CASSYAEVNTEAFF. The DNA for the CDR3 is TGTGCCAGCAGTTACGCCGAGGTGAACACTGAAGCTTTCTTT. The genes are TRBV6-6 and TRBJ1-1, with D hard to call. V lost 2 bases and J 0 bases, leaving 7 bases between the germline ends. In germline, CDR1 is MNHNY, CDR2 SVGAGI (reference sequence). The CDR3 runs 14 residues.

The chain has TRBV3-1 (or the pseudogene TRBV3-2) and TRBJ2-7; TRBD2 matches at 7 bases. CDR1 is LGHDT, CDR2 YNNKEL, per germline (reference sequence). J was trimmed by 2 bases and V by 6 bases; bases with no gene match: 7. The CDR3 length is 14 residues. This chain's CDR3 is CASSPGGLTYEQYF. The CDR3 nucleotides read TGTGCCAGCAGTCCGGGGGGTTTGACCTACGAGCAGTACTTC.

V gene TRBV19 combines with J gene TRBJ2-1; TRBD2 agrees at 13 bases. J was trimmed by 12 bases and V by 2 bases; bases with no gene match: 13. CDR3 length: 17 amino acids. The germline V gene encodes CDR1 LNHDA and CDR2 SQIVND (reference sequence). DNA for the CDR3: TGTGCCAGTAGTATACTACCCGGACTAGCGGGGGCCCCAGTGCAGTTCTTC. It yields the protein CASSILPGLAGAPVQFF.

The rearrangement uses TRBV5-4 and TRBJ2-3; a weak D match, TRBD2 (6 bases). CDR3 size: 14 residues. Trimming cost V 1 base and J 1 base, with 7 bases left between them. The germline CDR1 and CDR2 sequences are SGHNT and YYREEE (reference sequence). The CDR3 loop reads CASSLPSGTDTQYF. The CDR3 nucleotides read TGTGCCAGCAGCTTGCCTAGCGGCACAGATACGCAGTATTTT.

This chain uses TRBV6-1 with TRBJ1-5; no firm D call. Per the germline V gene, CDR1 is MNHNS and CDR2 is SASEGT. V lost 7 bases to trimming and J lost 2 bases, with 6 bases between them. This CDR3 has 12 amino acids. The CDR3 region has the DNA TGTGCCAGCACGGGAGGCAATCAGCCCCAGCATTTT. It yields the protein CASTGGNQPQHF.

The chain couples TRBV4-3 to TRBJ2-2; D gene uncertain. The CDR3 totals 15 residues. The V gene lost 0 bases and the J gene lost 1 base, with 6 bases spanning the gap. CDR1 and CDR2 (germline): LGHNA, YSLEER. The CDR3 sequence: CASSQEAGNTGELFF. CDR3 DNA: TGCGCCAGCAGCCAAGAGGCAGGGAACACCGGGGAGCTGTTTTTT.

The CDR3 DNA reads TGTGCCAGCAGCGTAGGCCCGGACAGGGGCGACACCGGGGAGCTGTTTTTT. As protein: CASSVGPDRGDTGELFF. The chain has TRBV9 and TRBJ2-2; the match to TRBD1 covers 9 bases. Germline trimming cut 0 bases from V and 3 bases from J; bases unmatched to any gene: 6. CDR1 is SGDLS and CDR2 is YYNGEE in the germline V gene. The CDR3 is made up of 17 amino acids.

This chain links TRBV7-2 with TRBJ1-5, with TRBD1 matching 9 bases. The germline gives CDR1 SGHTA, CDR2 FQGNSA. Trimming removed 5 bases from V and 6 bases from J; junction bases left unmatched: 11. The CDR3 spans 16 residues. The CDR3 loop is CASSPSSGTGFQPQHF. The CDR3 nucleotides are TGTGCCAGCAGCCCTAGTAGCGGGACAGGGTTTCAGCCCCAGCATTTT.

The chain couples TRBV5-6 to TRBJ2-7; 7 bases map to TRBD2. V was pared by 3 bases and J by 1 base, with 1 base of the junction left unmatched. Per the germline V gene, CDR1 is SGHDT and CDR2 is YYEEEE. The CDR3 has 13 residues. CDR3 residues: CASSSGLSYEQYF. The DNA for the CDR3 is TGTGCCAGCAGCTCGGGACTATCCTACGAGCAGTACTTC.

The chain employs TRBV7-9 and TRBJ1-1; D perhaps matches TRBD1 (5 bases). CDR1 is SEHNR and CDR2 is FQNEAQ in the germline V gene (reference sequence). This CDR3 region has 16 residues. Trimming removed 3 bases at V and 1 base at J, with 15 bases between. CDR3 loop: CASSLGQQLQNTEAFF. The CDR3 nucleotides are TGTGCCAGCAGCTTGGGGCAGCAGTTACAGAACACTGAAGCTTTCTTT.

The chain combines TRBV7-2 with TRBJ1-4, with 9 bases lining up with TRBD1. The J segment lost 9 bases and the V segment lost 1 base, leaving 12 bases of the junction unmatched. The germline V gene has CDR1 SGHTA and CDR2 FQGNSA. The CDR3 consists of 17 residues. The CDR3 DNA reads TGTGCCAGCAGCTTAGATCCGTGGGACAGGGTTGTGAAAAAACTGTTTTTT. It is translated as CASSLDPWDRVVKKLFF.

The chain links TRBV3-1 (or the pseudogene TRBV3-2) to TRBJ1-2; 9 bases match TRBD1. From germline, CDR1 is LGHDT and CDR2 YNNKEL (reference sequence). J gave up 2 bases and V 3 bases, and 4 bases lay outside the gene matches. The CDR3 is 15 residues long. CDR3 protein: CASSHRDRENYGYTF. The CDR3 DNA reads TGTGCCAGCAGCCACCGGGACAGGGAAAACTATGGCTACACCTTC.

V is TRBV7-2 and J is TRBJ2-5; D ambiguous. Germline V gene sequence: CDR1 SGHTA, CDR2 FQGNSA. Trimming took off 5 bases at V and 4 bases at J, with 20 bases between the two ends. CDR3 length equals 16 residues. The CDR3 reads CASSPKPSVLGETQYF. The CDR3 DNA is TGTGCCAGCAGCCCGAAGCCCAGCGTCCTCGGAGAGACCCAGTACTTC.

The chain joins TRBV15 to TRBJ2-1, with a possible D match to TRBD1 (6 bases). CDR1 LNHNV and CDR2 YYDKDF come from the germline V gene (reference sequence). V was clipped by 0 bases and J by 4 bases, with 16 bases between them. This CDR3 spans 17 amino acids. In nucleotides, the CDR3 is TGTGCCACCAGCAGAGAACTAGTGGGGGCCGGGTACAATGAGCAGTTCTTC. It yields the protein CATSRELVGAGYNEQFF.

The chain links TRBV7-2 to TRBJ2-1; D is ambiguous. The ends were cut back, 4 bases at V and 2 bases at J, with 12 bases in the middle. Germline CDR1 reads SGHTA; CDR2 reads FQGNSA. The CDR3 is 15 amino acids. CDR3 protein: CASSSRVDTYNEQFF. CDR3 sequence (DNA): TGTGCCAGCAGCTCACGAGTTGATACCTACAATGAGCAGTTCTTC. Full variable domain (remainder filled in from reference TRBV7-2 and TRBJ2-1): GAGVSQSPSNKVTEKGKDVELRCDPISGHTALYWYRQSLGQGLEFLIYFQGNSAPDKSGLPSDRFSAERTGGSVSTLTIQRTQQEDSAVYLCASSSRVDTYNEQFFGPGTRLTVL.

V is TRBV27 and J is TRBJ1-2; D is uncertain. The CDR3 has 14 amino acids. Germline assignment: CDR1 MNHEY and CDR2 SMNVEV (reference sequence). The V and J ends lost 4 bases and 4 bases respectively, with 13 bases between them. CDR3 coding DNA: TGTGCCAGCAGTTCCGTGACACCTTTCTATGGCTACACCTTC. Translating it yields CASSSVTPFYGYTF.

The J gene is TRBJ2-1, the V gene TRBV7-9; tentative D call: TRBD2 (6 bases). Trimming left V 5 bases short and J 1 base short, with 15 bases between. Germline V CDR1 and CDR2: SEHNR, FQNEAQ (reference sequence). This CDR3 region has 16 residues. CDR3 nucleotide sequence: TGTGCCAGCAGCCTATTCGGGGGATCTTCCTACAATGAGCAGTTCTTC. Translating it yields CASSLFGGSSYNEQFF.